These 2 T cell receptor beta chains were all obtained from the same sample, sequenced in a study of metastatic and nonmetastatic thyroid tumors. Nobody among the patients had been given any treatment before thyroid surgery. MiXCR reprocessed the PCR reads for TCRdb. This sample has just under 45,000 clones, with 3% to 3.5% found just once. Sequences were obtained from blood. Receptors originate from a female donor with papillary thyroid cancer or a benign thyroid nodule (not recorded which). Some clones in this sample may be carry-over from other donors' samples.

This clone has ten or more counts. The rearrangement uses TRBV27 and TRBJ2-1, with D unclear. Trimming removed 7 bases from V and 2 bases from J, with 9 bases in between. The CDR3 loop spans 13 amino acids. The V gene's germline CDR1 is MNHEY and CDR2 SMNVEV (reference sequence). Here the CDR3 DNA reads TGTGCCAGCAAGGCACAACCCTACAATGAGCAGTTCTTC. It yields the protein CASKAQPYNEQFF.

This clone was counted many times. The chain recombines TRBV4-2 with TRBJ2-4; TRBD2 aligns across 9 bases. The V segment lost 5 bases and the J segment 5 bases; nucleotides outside the gene matches: 7. Germline V lookup: CDR1 LGHNA, CDR2 YNFKEQ. The CDR3 length is 15 residues. The CDR3 protein is CASSVRLAAENIQYF. In DNA, the CDR3 is TGTGCCAGCAGCGTCCGACTAGCGGCTGAAAACATTCAGTACTTC.